This entry features one T cell receptor beta chain sequence. The antigen remains unidentified. The sample belongs to a study of cytomegalovirus exposure and HLA in healthy donors. Study observations and caveats: Per published reports, the classifier diagnosed cytomegalovirus status with high specificity and sensitivity.

CDR3 length equals 17 residues. V dropped 1 base and J dropped 12; count of bases not matched to a gene: 14. Per the germline V gene, CDR1 is SGHRS and CDR2 is YFSETQ. Clones were read by immunoSEQ multiplex PCR, and TCRdb kept only the in-frame ones, dropping some. The profile shows more than 50,000 clones, 90% to 95% of them singletons. J is TRBJ2-1 and V is TRBV5-1; 12 nucleotides match TRBD2. The material sequenced was PBMCs. The receptor was isolated from a woman under 40 in good health and CMV-seronegative. The CDR3 region is CASSLTSGRLTNKAQFF. The CDR3, as DNA: TGCGCCAGCAGCTTGACTAGCGGGAGGTTAACAAATAAGGCGCAGTTCTTC.